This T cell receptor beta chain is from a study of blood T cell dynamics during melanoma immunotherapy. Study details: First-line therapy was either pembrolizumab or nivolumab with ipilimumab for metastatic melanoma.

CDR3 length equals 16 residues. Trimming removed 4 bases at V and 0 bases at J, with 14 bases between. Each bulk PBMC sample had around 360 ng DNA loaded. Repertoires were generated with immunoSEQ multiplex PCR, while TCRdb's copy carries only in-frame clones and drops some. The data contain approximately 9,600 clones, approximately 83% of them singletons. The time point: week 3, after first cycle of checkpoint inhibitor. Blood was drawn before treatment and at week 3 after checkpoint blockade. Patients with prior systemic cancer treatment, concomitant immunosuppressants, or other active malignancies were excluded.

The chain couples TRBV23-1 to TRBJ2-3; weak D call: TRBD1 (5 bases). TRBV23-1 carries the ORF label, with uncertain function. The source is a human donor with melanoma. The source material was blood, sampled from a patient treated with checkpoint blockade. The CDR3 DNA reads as TGCGCCAGCAGTCCGTCCCCCCGGACAAGCACAGATACGCAGTATTTT. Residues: CASSPSPRTSTDTQYF.